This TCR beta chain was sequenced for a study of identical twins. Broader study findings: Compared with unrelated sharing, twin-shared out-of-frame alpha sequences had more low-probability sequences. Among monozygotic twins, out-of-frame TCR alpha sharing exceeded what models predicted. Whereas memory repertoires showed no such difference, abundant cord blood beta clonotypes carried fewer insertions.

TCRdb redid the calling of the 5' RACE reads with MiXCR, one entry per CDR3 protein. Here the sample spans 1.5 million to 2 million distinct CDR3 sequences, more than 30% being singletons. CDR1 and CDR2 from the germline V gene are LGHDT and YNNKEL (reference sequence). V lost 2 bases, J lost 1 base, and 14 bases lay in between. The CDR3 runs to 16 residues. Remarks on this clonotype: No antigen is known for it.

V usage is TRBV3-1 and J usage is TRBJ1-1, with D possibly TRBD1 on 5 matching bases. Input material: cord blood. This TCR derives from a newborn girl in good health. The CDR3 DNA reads TGTGCCAGCAGCCAATACCTGAGAGGGGCGAACACTGAAGCTTTCTTT. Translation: CASSQYLRGANTEAFF.